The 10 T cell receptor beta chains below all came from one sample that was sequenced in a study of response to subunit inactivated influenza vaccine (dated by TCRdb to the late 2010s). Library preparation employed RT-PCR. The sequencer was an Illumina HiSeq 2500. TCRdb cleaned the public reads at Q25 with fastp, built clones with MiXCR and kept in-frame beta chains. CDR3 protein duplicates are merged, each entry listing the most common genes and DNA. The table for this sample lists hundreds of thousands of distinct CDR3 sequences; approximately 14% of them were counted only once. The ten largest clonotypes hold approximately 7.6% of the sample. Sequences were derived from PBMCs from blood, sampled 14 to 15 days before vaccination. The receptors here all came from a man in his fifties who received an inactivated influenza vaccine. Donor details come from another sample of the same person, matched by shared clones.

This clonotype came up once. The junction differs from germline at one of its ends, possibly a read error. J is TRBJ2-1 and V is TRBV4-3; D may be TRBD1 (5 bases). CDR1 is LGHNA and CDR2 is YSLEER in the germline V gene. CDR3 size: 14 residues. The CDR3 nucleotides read TGCGCCAGCTGCCAATCCGACAGCTACAATGAGCAGTTCTTC. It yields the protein CASCQSDSYNEQFF.

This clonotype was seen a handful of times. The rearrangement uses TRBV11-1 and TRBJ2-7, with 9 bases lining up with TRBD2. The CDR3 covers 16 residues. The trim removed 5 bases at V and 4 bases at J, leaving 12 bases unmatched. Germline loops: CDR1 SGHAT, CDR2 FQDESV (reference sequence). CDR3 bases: TGTGCCAGCAGCCAGGGACTAGCTGAAGCGCGGTACGAGCAGTACTTC. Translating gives CASSQGLAEARYEQYF.

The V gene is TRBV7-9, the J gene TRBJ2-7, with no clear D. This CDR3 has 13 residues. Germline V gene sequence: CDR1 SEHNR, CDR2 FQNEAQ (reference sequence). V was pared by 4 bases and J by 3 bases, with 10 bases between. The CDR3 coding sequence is TGTGCCAGCAGCTCCATGACTGGCTACGAGCAGTACTTC. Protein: CASSSMTGYEQYF.

This CDR3 reads CAWYNPGGSSTDTQYF. The CDR3 DNA reads as TGTGCCTGGTATAACCCAGGGGGCTCTAGCACAGATACGCAGTATTTT. V gene TRBV30 combines with J gene TRBJ2-3; 8 bases line up with TRBD1. The V gene's germline CDR1 is GTSNPN and CDR2 SVGIG (reference sequence). The CDR3 length is 16 residues. With V trimmed by 5 bases and J by 0 bases, 10 bases remained unmatched.

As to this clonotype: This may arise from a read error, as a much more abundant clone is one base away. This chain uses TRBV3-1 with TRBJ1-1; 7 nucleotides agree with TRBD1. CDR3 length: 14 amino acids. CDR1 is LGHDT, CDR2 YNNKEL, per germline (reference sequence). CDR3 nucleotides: TGTGTCAGCAGCCCGGGACAGCTGAACACTGAAGCTTTCTTT. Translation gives CVSSPGQLNTEAFF.

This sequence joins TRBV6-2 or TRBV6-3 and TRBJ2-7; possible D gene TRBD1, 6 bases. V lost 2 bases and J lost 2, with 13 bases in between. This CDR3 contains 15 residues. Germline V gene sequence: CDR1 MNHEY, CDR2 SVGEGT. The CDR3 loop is CASSYPTTGTYEQYF. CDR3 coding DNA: TGTGCCAGCAGTTACCCAACGACAGGAACCTACGAGCAGTACTTC.

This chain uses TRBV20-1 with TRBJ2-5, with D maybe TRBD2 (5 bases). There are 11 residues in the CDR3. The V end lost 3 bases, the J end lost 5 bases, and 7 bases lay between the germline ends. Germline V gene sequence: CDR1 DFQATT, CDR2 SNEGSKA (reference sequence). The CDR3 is CSASERETQYF. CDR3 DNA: TGCAGTGCTAGTGAGCGGGAGACCCAGTACTTC.

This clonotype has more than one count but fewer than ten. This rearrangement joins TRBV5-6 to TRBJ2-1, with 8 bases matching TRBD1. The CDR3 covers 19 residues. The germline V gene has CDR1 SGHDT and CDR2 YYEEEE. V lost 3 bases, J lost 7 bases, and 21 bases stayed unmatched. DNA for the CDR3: TGTGCCAGCAGCTGGGTGTATCCGGGGACAGGCCGGCTGGAAAATGAGCAGTTCTTC. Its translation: CASSWVYPGTGRLENEQFF.

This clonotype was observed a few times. CDR3 amino acids: CASSVGGQGTDTQYF. In DNA, the CDR3 is TGTGCCAGCAGCGTAGGGGGACAGGGCACAGATACGCAGTATTTT. V is TRBV9 and J is TRBJ2-3; 8 bases agree with TRBD1. This CDR3 spans 15 amino acids. V lost 0 bases, J lost 1 base, and 1 base stayed unmatched. The germline CDR1 and CDR2 sequences are SGDLS and YYNGEE.

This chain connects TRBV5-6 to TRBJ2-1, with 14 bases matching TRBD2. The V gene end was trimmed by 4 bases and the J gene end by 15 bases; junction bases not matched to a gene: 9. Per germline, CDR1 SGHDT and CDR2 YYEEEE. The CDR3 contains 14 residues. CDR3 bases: TGTGCCAGCAGCCCTGGGACTAGCGGGAGATTTCGGTTCTTC. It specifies CASSPGTSGRFRFF.